This T cell receptor beta chain emerged from a study of blood T cell repertoires in COVID-19. The overall study: Sites across the United States, Italy and Spain contributed samples from acute and convalescent COVID-19. The analysed material was cDNA or gDNA that came from T cells, B-cell-depleted T cells, or PBMCs.

In the study's own analysis: Amplification with reference gene primers provided the estimates of nucleated cell counts. The assay was immunoSEQ multiplex PCR, and TCRdb's table has in-frame clones only and misses some. V, J and clone size reflect that table, while D and trimming were determined from the DNA. The sample includes approximately 97,000 clones, 84% of them seen just once. The sequence derives from a man between 40 and 49 years old with active or convalescent COVID-19. Sequenced: peripheral blood.

The CDR3 nucleotides are TGTGCCAGTAGTTCTCCGGGACAGATAAGCTCCTATAATTCACCCCTCCACTTT. Protein sequence: CASSSPGQISSYNSPLHF. This chain connects TRBV19 to TRBJ1-6; TRBD1 aligns across 7 bases. J was trimmed by 0 bases and V by 5 bases; bases with no gene match: 10. Germline V gene data show CDR1 as LNHDA and CDR2 as SQIVND (reference sequence). The CDR3 runs to 18 residues.